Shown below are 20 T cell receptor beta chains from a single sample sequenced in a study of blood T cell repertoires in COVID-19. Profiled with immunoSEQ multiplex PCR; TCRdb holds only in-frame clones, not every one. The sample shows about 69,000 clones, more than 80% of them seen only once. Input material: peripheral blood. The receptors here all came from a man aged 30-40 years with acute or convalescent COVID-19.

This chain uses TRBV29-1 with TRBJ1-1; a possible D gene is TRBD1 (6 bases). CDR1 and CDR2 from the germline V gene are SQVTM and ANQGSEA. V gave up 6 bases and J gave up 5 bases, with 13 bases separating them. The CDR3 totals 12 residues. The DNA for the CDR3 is TGCAGCGTATTAGGGGGTAGGACTGAAGCTTTCTTT. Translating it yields CSVLGGRTEAFF.

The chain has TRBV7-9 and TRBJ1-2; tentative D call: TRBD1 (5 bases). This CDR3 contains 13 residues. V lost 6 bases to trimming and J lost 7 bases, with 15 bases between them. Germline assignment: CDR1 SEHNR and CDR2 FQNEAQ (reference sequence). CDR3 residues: CASSSDSNGGYTF. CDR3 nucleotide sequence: TGTGCCAGCAGTTCTGACAGTAATGGTGGCTACACCTTC.

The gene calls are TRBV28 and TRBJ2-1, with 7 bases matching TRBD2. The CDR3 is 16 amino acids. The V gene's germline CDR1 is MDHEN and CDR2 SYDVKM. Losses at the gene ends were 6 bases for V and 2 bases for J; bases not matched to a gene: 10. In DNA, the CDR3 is TGTGCCAGCAGCCTCTGGGCTAGCGGAGCCTACAATGAGCAGTTCTTC. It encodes CASSLWASGAYNEQFF.

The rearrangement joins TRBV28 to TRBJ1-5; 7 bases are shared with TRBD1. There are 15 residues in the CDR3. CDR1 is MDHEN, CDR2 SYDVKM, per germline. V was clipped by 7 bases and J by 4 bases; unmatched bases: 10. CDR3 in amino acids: CASTDRTGGNQPQHF. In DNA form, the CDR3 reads TGTGCCAGCACCGATAGGACAGGAGGGAATCAGCCCCAGCATTTT.

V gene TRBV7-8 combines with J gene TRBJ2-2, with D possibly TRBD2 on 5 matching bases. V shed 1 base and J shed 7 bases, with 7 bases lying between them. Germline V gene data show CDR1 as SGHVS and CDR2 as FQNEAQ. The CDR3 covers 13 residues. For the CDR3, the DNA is TGTGCCAGCAGCTTAGTCGGGAACGGGGAGCTGTTTTTT. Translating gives CASSLVGNGELFF.

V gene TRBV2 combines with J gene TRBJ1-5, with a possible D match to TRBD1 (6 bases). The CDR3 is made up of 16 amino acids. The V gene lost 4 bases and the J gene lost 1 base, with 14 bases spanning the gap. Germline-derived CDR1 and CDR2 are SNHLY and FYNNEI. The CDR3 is CASSGQGFGSNQPQHF. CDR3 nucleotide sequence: TGTGCCAGCAGTGGTCAGGGGTTCGGGAGCAATCAGCCCCAGCATTTT.

The CDR3 bases are TGTGCCAGCAGTTACTCCAGGGGTGGAGGCTACACCTTC. Protein product: CASSYSRGGGYTF. The V gene is TRBV6-5, the J gene TRBJ1-2; possible D gene TRBD1, 6 bases. The germline gives CDR1 MNHEY, CDR2 SVGAGI. The length of the CDR3 is 13 residues. Between the trimmed V and J ends, which lost 0 bases and 8 bases, there was a span of 10 bases.

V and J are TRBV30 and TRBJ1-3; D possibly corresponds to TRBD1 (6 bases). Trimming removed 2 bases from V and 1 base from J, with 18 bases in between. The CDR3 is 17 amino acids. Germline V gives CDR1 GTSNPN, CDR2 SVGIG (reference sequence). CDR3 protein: CAWSYQTGRPSGNTIYF. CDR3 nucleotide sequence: TGTGCCTGGAGTTACCAGACAGGACGCCCGTCTGGAAACACCATATATTTT.

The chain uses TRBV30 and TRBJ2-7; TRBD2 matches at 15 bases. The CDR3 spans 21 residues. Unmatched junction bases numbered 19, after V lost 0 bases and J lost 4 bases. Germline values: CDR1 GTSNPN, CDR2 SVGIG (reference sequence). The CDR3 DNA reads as TGTGCCTGGAGTGTACCCGTACCGGGACTAGCGGGGGGTGGTTCCCAATACGAGCAGTACGTC. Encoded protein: CAWSVPVPGLAGGGSQYEQYV.

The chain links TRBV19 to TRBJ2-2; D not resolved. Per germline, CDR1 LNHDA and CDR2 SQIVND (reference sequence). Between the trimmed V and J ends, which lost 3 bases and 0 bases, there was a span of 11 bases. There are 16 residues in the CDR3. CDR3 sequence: CASSILGSSNTGELFF. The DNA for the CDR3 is TGTGCCAGTAGTATCCTTGGCAGTTCGAACACCGGGGAGCTGTTTTTT.

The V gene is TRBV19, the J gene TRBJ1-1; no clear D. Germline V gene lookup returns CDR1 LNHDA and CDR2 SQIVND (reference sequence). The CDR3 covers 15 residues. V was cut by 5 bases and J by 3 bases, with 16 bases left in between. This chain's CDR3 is CASSPWEDADTEAFF. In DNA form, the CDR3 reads TGTGCCAGTAGTCCATGGGAGGACGCAGACACTGAAGCTTTCTTT.

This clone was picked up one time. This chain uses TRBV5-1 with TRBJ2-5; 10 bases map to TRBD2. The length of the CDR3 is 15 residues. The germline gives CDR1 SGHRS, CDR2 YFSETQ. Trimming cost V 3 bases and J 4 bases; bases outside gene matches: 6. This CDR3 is CASSWASSGRETQYF. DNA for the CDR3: TGCGCCAGCAGCTGGGCGTCTAGCGGGAGAGAGACCCAGTACTTC.

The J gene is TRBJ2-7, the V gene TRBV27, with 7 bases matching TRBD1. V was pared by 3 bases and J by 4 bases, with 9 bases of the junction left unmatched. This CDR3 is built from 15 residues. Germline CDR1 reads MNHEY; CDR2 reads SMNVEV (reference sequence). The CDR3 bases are TGTGCCAGCAGTTTCCTGGACAGGAGAACTTACGAGCAGTACTTC. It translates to CASSFLDRRTYEQYF.

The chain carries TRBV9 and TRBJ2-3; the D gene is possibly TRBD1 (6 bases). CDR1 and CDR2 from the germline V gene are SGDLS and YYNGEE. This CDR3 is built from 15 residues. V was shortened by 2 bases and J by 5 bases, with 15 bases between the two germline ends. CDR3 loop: CASSVTGTREDTQYF. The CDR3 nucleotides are TGTGCCAGCAGCGTCACCGGGACACGGGAAGATACGCAGTATTTT. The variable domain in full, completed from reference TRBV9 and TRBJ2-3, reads DSGVTQTPKHLITATGQRVTLRCSPRSGDLSVYWYQQSLDQGLQFLIQYYNGEERAKGNILERFSAQQFPDLHSELNLSSLELGDSALYFCASSVTGTREDTQYFGPGTRLTVL.

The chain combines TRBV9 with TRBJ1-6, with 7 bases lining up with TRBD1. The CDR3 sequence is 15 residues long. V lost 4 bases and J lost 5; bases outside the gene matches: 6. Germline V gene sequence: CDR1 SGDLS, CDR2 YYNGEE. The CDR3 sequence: CASSSGQVDNSPLHF. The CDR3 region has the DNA TGTGCCAGCAGCTCAGGACAGGTCGATAATTCACCCCTCCACTTT. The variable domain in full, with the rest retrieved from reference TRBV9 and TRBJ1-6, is DSGVTQTPKHLITATGQRVTLRCSPRSGDLSVYWYQQSLDQGLQFLIQYYNGEERAKGNILERFSAQQFPDLHSELNLSSLELGDSALYFCASSSGQVDNSPLHFGNGTRLTVT.

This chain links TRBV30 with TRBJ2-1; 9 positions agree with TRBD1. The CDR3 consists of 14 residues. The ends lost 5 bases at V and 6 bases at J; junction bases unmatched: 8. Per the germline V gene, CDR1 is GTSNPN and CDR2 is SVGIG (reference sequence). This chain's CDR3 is CAWDKSGQGNEQFF. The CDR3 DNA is TGTGCCTGGGACAAATCGGGACAGGGCAATGAGCAGTTCTTC.

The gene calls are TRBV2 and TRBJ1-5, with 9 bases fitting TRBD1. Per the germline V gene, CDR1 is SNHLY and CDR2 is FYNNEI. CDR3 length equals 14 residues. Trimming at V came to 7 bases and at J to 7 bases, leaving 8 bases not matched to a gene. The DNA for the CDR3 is TGTGCCAGCAAGACAGGGGGTTGGGAGCAGCCCCAGCATTTT. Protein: CASKTGGWEQPQHF.

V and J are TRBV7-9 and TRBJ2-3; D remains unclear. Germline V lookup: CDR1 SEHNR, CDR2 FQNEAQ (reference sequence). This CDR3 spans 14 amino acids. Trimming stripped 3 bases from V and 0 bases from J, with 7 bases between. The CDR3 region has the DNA TGTGCCAGCAGCTTTAGCCAAAGCACAGATACGCAGTATTTT. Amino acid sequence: CASSFSQSTDTQYF.

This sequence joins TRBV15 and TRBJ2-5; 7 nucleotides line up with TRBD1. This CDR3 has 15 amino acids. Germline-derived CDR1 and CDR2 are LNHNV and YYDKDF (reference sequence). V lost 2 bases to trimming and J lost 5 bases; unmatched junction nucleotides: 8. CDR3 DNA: TGTGCCACCAGCAGACCGACAGGGAAGATGGAGACCCAGTACTTC. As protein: CATSRPTGKMETQYF.

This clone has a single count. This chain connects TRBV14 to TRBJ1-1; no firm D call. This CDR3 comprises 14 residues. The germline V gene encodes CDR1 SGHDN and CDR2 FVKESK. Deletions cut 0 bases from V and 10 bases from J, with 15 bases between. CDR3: CASSQDLGGWGAFF. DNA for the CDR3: TGTGCCAGCAGCCAAGATCTAGGAGGGTGGGGAGCTTTCTTT.